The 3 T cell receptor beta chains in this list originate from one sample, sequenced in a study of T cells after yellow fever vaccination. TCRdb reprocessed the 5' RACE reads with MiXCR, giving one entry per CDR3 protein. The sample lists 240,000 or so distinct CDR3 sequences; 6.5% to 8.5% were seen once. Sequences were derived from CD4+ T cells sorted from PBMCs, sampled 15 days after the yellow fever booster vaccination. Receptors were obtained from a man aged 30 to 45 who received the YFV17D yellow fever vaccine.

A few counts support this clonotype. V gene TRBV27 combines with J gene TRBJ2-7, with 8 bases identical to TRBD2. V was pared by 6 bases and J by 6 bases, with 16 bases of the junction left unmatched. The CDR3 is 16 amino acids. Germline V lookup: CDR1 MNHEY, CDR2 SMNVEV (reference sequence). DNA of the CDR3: TGTGCCAGCAGCACGACGGGGGGGCGAAGATCGGGCGAGCAGTACTTC. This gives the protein CASSTTGGRRSGEQYF.

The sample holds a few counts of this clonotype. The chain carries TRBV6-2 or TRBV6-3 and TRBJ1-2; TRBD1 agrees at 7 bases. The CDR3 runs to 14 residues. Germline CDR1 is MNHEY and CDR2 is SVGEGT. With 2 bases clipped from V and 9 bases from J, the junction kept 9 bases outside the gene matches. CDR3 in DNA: TGTGCCAGCAGTTACCCCGACAGGGTGAAGAGCTACACCTTC. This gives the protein CASSYPDRVKSYTF.

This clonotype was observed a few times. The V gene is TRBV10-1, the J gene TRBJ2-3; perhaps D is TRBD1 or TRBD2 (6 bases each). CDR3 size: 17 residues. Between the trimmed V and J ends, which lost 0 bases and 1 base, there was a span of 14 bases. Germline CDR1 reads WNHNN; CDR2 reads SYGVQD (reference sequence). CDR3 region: CASSESWTASGTDTQYF. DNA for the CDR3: TGCGCCAGCAGTGAGTCCTGGACAGCTAGCGGCACAGATACGCAGTATTTT.